The present T cell receptor (beta chain) was sequenced within a study of cytotoxic CD8 clonotypes in ibrutinib-treated CLL. Across the study: Among the patients, about a dozen presented as relapsed/refractory and approximately 14 as treatment-naive; 17 to 18 showed unmutated IGHV.

This clone was seen only a few times. The antigen is unknown. Assay: immunoSEQ multiplex PCR; the TCRdb copy retains only in-frame clones and omits some. The profile shows 35,000 to 45,000 clones, about 47% of them singletons. Trimming cost V 3 bases and J 2 bases, with 17 bases left between them. This CDR3 spans 16 amino acids. CDR1 is SGHVS, CDR2 FQNEAQ, per germline. Study-wide results and caveats: Treatment saw public clonotypes, which were uncommon, either contract or stay stable.

Roughly 2 micrograms of genomic DNA from cryopreserved PBMCs went into TCR beta libraries. The sequencing used PBMCs, collected before ibrutinib treatment. This rearrangement joins TRBV7-8 to TRBJ2-7; D possibly matches TRBD1 or TRBD2 (6 bases each). The clonotype comes from a human donor with chronic lymphocytic leukemia. The CDR3 loop reads CASSLGGVELTYEQYF. For the CDR3, the DNA is TGTGCCAGCAGCTTGGGGGGCGTCGAATTAACCTACGAGCAGTACTTC.